The T cell receptor (beta chain) under discussion was sequenced for a study of blood T cell repertoires in COVID-19. Turning to the study itself: Nucleic acid was either cDNA or gDNA, and it came from T cells, B-cell-depleted T cells, or PBMCs.

Methods used by the authors: Amplified reference gene primers provided the basis for estimating nucleated cell counts. Sequencing was performed with immunoSEQ multiplex PCR; in TCRdb, only in-frame clones are kept and a portion is missing. That table gives V, J and clone size, and the DNA gave D and trimming. Found here are over 100,000 clones, around 89% of them singletons; the top ten hold roughly 4.3%. The CDR3 runs 13 residues. Germline V gives CDR1 SGHTA, CDR2 FQGTGA. The ends were cut back, 0 bases at V and 6 bases at J, with 8 bases in the middle. The Seattle patients, enrolled during active infection, were followed longitudinally.

Sequenced: peripheral blood. The chain combines TRBV7-3 with TRBJ1-2, with no clear D. This TCR was recovered from a man aged 55 to 70 with COVID-19, enrolled during active disease. The CDR3 coding sequence is TGTGCCAGCAGCTTAACCCCGGGAGATGGCTACACCTTC. Protein sequence: CASSLTPGDGYTF.